Listed here are 8 T cell receptor beta chains from one sample, sequenced in a study of blood T cell repertoires in COVID-19. The repertoire was sequenced with immunoSEQ multiplex PCR; TCRdb's copy has only in-frame clones and lacks some. The sample contains more than 150,000 clones, 85% to 95% of which appear only once. The specimen was peripheral blood. These receptors all come from a man in his forties or fifties with acute or convalescent COVID-19.

To note about this clone: A read error is likely, as this CDR3 ends without the conserved phenylalanine or tryptophan. The chain couples TRBV7-9 to TRBJ2-4; 10 nucleotides align to TRBD1. The CDR3 loop spans 16 amino acids. Germline V gene lookup returns CDR1 SEHNR and CDR2 FQNEAQ (reference sequence). Unmatched junction bases numbered 6, after V lost 5 bases and J lost 2 bases. This CDR3 is CASSVGQGESKNIQYL. The CDR3 DNA reads as TGTGCCAGCAGCGTTGGACAGGGGGAGTCCAAAAACATTCAGTACCTC.

As for this clone: One end of the junction varies from germline; a read error may be responsible. The chain joins TRBV2 to TRBJ1-5; 9 bases fit TRBD1. There are 14 residues in the CDR3. The V gene's germline CDR1 is SNHLY and CDR2 FYNNEI. The CDR3 sequence: CASREGTGIQPQHF. DNA of the CDR3: TGTGCCAGCAGAGAAGGGACAGGGATCCAGCCCCAGCATTTT. Looking up the rest from reference TRBV2 and TRBJ1-5 gives the full variable domain: EPEVTQTPSHQVTQMGQEVILRCVPISNHLYFYWYRQILGQKVEFLVSFYNNEISEKSEIFDDQFSVERPDGSNFTLKIRSTKLEDSAMYFCASREGTGIQPQHFGDGTRLSIL.

V is TRBV11-1 and J is TRBJ2-1; a possible D gene is TRBD1 (6 bases). CDR3 length: 15 amino acids. The ends were cut back, 0 bases at V and 0 bases at J, with 6 bases in the middle. The germline V gene has CDR1 SGHAT and CDR2 FQDESV (reference sequence). The CDR3 reads CASSLARGSYNEQFF. CDR3 in DNA: TGTGCCAGCAGCTTAGCCAGGGGCTCCTACAATGAGCAGTTCTTC.

V is TRBV5-1 and J is TRBJ2-2; 10 bases are a match to TRBD1. Germline V lookup: CDR1 SGHRS, CDR2 YFSETQ. Trimming took 4 bases from V and 6 from J; bases not matched to a gene: 6. This CDR3 has 15 residues. CDR3 in amino acids: CASSGGTGESGELFF. CDR3 sequence (DNA): TGCGCCAGCAGCGGAGGGACAGGGGAGTCCGGGGAGCTGTTTTTT.

The chain combines TRBV10-2 with TRBJ1-3; TRBD1 aligns across 7 bases. Germline loops: CDR1 WSHSY, CDR2 SAAADI. The ends lost 7 bases at V and 4 bases at J; junction bases unmatched: 4. The CDR3 extends over 13 amino acids. The chain's CDR3 is CASTWDSGNTIYF. For the CDR3, the DNA is TGCGCCAGCACATGGGACAGCGGAAACACCATATATTTT.

The V and J genes are TRBV6-6 and TRBJ2-5; tentative D call: TRBD1 (5 bases). CDR1 and CDR2 from the germline V gene are MNHNY and SVGAGI (reference sequence). V lost 10 bases and J 5 bases, leaving 17 bases between the germline ends. This CDR3 comprises 13 residues. The DNA for the CDR3 is TGTGCCACCCTGCAGGGCCTAGGGGAGACCCAGTACTTC. It encodes CATLQGLGETQYF.

The chain links TRBV11-2 to TRBJ2-7; D is unclear. The germline V gene has CDR1 SGHAT and CDR2 FQNNGV. V gave up 2 bases and J gave up 0 bases, with 8 bases separating them. This CDR3 has 14 amino acids. This CDR3 reads CASSLQYSSYEQYV. The CDR3 DNA follows: TGTGCCAGCAGCTTACAGTACAGCTCCTACGAGCAGTACGTC.

As for this clone: The same CDR3 arises from other DNA sequences in this sample as well. V is TRBV7-3 and J is TRBJ2-2; D might be TRBD1 (5 bases). The CDR3 totals 13 residues. Germline V gene lookup returns CDR1 SGHTA and CDR2 FQGTGA. Trimming removed 2 bases from V and 7 bases from J, with 8 bases in between. The CDR3, as DNA: TGTGCCAGCAGCTTACAGGGTTTCGGGGAGCTGTTTTTT. Protein product: CASSLQGFGELFF.